This record looks at one T cell receptor beta chain sequence and its context. Sequencing used immunoSEQ multiplex PCR; TCRdb keeps in-frame clones, though not all of them. The profile covers 39,000 or so clones, with 90% to 95% appearing a single time and 8.1% taken by the ten largest. This sample is drawn from a study of T cell changes during pregnancy in multiple sclerosis. Trimming removed 3 bases from V and 2 bases from J, with 14 bases in between. Per the germline V gene, CDR1 is SGHNT and CDR2 is YYREEE (reference sequence). The CDR3 consists of 15 residues. The sequencing used CD8+ T cells from peripheral blood mononuclear cells, collected in the third trimester of pregnancy. The source is a female donor with multiple sclerosis, enrolled in a pregnancy study. The chain carries TRBV5-4 and TRBJ1-2; D not certain. The CDR3 DNA sequence: TGTGCCAGCAGCTCCGCAGGCTCATGGAACTATGGCTACACCTTC. It codes for CASSSAGSWNYGYTF.